The sequence of this T cell receptor (beta chain) was determined in a study of CD8+ T cells in alopecia areata. Whole-study results and caveats: Only one nonresponder was present, which leaves the link between baseline CD8+ expansion and response uncertain.

The treatment: oral pan-JAK inhibitor, 5-10 mg twice daily. Cell sorting on a FACSAria was used to separate CD4+ and CD8+ T cells from the PBMCs. As regards this clone: Its antigen is unidentified.

After isolation, RNA underwent reverse transcription to generate cDNA as the sequencing template. Sequencing used immunoSEQ multiplex PCR; TCRdb keeps in-frame clones, though not all of them. The table includes under 150,000 clones, roughly three fifths detected once. There are 16 residues in the CDR3. V trimming: 3 bases; J trimming: 1 base; junction bases outside the gene matches: 7. The germline V gene has CDR1 SGDLS and CDR2 YYNGEE. The sample here was CD4+ T cells sorted from blood, taken at week 24, from a patient treated with tofacitinib. This TCR came from a human donor with alopecia areata. The rearrangement links TRBV9 to TRBJ1-2; 9 bases map to TRBD1. The CDR3 coding sequence is TGTGCCAGCAGCGCCGGGACAGGGAAGGATAACTATGGCTACACCTTC. The encoded protein is CASSAGTGKDNYGYTF.